This T cell receptor (beta chain) was captured by sequencing in a study of shared clonotypes between healthy human individuals. The study's findings and limits: A generally larger estimated richness was seen in naive subsets than in memory subsets.

Cells designated naive CD8 were CD45RO-negative and were positively selected for CCR7, with terminally differentiated effector memory CD45RA+ cells excluded. Per the original data handling: Without quality scores, immunoSEQ junctional reads could not be filtered like full-length reads. Libraries were prepared by immunoSEQ multiplex PCR; TCRdb keeps only in-frame clonotypes and omits some of them. D and trimming were read from the DNA, whereas the V and J calls and clone size are those reported in that table. This table holds around 650,000 clones, 90% to 97% found once. In its sample, this clone was seen once. What it binds is unknown. The CDR3 loop spans 13 amino acids. Per the germline V gene, CDR1 is GTSNPN and CDR2 is SVGIG (reference sequence). Trimming removed 7 bases at V and 2 bases at J, with 15 bases between.

This receptor was obtained from a woman aged 30 to 39 in good health. The material sequenced was naive CD8+ T cells sorted from blood. The chain carries TRBV30 and TRBJ2-7; D may match TRBD1 or TRBD2 (5 bases each). Here the CDR3 DNA reads TGTGCCTCGCAGCTAGGGGACCCCTACGAGCAGTACTTC. It translates to CASQLGDPYEQYF. Full variable domain (outside the CDR3, taken from reference TRBV30 and TRBJ2-7): SQTIHQWPATLVQPVGSPLSLECTVEGTSNPNLYWYRQAAGRGLQLLFYSVGIGQISSEVPQNLSASRPQDRQFILSSKKLLLSDSGFYLCASQLGDPYEQYFGPGTRLTVT.